This T cell receptor (beta chain) was found in a study of T cell repertoires and Cas9 in healthy adults. The wider study: Multi-effector potency, cytotoxicity and lineage were assessed in SpCas9-reactive CD4 and CD8 T cells.

Sequencing used immunoSEQ multiplex PCR; TCRdb keeps in-frame clones, though not all of them. The sample shows tens of thousands of clones, more than 90% of them seen only once. V lost 6 bases to trimming and J lost 5 bases; unmatched junction nucleotides: 10. The CDR3 spans 17 residues. Germline V gene lookup returns CDR1 KGHSH and CDR2 LQKENI. The material sequenced was CD4+ effector T cells (CD127+, CD25-, CD137-, CD154-) from PBMCs; culture status not recorded. The sequence came from a human donor in good health. The V call is TRBV18, the J call TRBJ2-1; TRBD2 matches at 13 bases. The CDR3 DNA follows: TGTGCCAGCTCGATGCCGGGACTAGCGGGGATTAACAATGAGCAGTTCTTC. Amino acids: CASSMPGLAGINNEQFF.